A single sample is the source of the 23 T cell receptor beta chains below, sequenced in a study of T cells after yellow fever vaccination (dated by TCRdb to between 2018 and 2021). Receptors were amplified or captured by 5' RACE. The sequencer listed for this sample is Illumina HiSeq 2500. Clones were called with MiXCR by TCRdb after fastp trimmed the public reads at Q25, and only in-frame beta chains were retained. Every distinct CDR3 protein forms one entry, paired with its most common genes and DNA. This sample lists about 31,000 distinct CDR3 sequences; over 9.5% were detected once. Clones ranked in the top ten supply less than 15% of the sample. In light of the paper, this sample's treatment or condition label describes: live attenuated yellow fever vaccine strain. Sequenced material: PBMCs, either bulk or a sorted T-cell subset (CD4+, CD8+, memory, or dextramer-sorted; not recorded which), taken roughly 14 days after the first yellow fever vaccination. The receptors originated from a man younger than 35 who received the YFV17D yellow fever vaccine.

This clonotype was detected a few times. The V and J genes are TRBV4-2 and TRBJ2-5; TRBD2 agrees at 8 bases. Germline V CDR1 and CDR2: LGHNA, YNFKEQ. The J segment lost 5 bases and the V segment lost 1 base, leaving 9 bases of the junction unmatched. This CDR3 has 16 amino acids. CDR3 nucleotides: TGTGCCAGCAGCCAAGGGGACCGGGGGGGCGGGGAGACCCAGTACTTC. Its protein is CASSQGDRGGGETQYF.

This clonotype was observed at least ten times. The chain combines TRBV9 with TRBJ1-2, with D perhaps TRBD1 (6 bases). The length of the CDR3 is 16 residues. Germline V CDR1 and CDR2: SGDLS, YYNGEE. Trimming pared 4 bases from V and 2 bases from J, leaving 18 bases between. The DNA for the CDR3 is TGTGCCAGCAGCCCTAACCCCGGGGGGCAGAACTATGGCTACACCTTC. Its protein is CASSPNPGGQNYGYTF.

Many counts were recorded for this clonotype. The chain links TRBV20-1 to TRBJ1-5; TRBD1 matches at 9 bases. Germline CDR1 is DFQATT and CDR2 is SNEGSKA (reference sequence). The CDR3 sequence is 14 residues long. V was clipped by 1 base and J by 5 bases; unmatched bases: 3. The DNA of the CDR3 is TGCAGTGCTAGAGGGTGGACAGGGGATCAGCCCCAGCATTTT. It is translated as CSARGWTGDQPQHF.

Ten or more counts support this clonotype. The chain links TRBV5-5 to TRBJ2-1; TRBD1 might be the D (6 bases). The germline CDR1 and CDR2 sequences are SGHKS and YYEKEE (reference sequence). CDR3 length: 17 residues. Trimming took 0 bases from V and 4 from J, leaving 17 bases between them. DNA for the CDR3: TGTGCCAGCAGCTTGGCCGAGGCAGGGGTGCAGTACAATGAGCAGTTCTTC. Amino acid sequence: CASSLAEAGVQYNEQFF.

Ten or more counts support this clonotype. The chain links TRBV5-1 to TRBJ1-5; D remains ambiguous. CDR1 is SGHRS and CDR2 is YFSETQ in the germline V gene. V lost 5 bases to trimming and J lost 3 bases, with 9 bases between them. This CDR3 has 13 amino acids. CDR3 coding DNA: TGCGCCAGCAGTTCGGGCTTCAATCAGCCCCAGCATTTT. This translates into CASSSGFNQPQHF.

Ten or more counts support this clonotype. The genes are TRBV5-5 and TRBJ2-7, with 8 bases that match TRBD1. The CDR3 consists of 14 residues. The germline CDR1 and CDR2 sequences are SGHKS and YYEKEE (reference sequence). V lost 4 bases and J lost 4; bases outside the gene matches: 7. CDR3 DNA: TGTGCCAGCAGCCGGGGGCAGGGGGCTTACGAGCAGTACTTC. Its translation: CASSRGQGAYEQYF.

Many counts were recorded for this clonotype. This chain uses TRBV29-1 with TRBJ1-1; weak D call: TRBD1 (5 bases). This CDR3 comprises 12 residues. Per the germline V gene, CDR1 is SQVTM and CDR2 is ANQGSEA. Trimming took 6 bases from V and 4 from J, leaving 12 bases between them. The DNA of the CDR3 is TGCAGCGTCCGGGACCTGGGCACTGAAGCTTTCTTT. This sequence encodes CSVRDLGTEAFF.

This clonotype was seen repeatedly, ten times or more. The J gene is TRBJ1-2, the V gene TRBV27; D uncertain. The CDR3 extends over 13 amino acids. The V and J ends lost 5 bases and 4 bases respectively, with 11 bases between them. From germline, CDR1 is MNHEY and CDR2 SMNVEV (reference sequence). CDR3 coding DNA: TGTGCCAGCAGTCCCGGACTTCCCTATGGCTACACCTTC. It specifies CASSPGLPYGYTF.

This clonotype was found a few times. CDR3 loop: CASGGGVRRSGANVLTF. As DNA, the CDR3 is TGTGCCAGCGGCGGCGGGGTTCGGAGGTCTGGGGCCAACGTCCTGACTTTC. The chain joins TRBV12-3 or TRBV12-4 to TRBJ2-6; D is perhaps TRBD2 (6 bases). The V and J ends lost 8 bases and 1 base respectively, with 18 bases between them. The CDR3 consists of 17 residues.

This clonotype showed up many times. The rearrangement links TRBV5-4 to TRBJ2-1; TRBD2 might be the D (6 bases). Trimming removed 6 bases from V and 4 bases from J, with 14 bases in between. The CDR3 is 14 amino acids. CDR1 and CDR2 (germline): SGHNT, YYREEE (reference sequence). For the CDR3, the DNA is TGTGCCAGCACCGTGGAGGGCGGTTACAATGAGCAGTTCTTC. This encodes CASTVEGGYNEQFF.

By share, this clonotype counts as medium-sized. The J gene is TRBJ2-7, the V gene TRBV10-3; D is uncertain. The CDR3 loop spans 13 amino acids. CDR1 and CDR2 from the germline V gene are ENHRY and SYGVKD. Trimming stripped 2 bases from V and 3 bases from J, with 8 bases between. CDR3 residues: CAISEGYNYEQYV. The CDR3 nucleotides read TGTGCCATCAGTGAGGGTTACAACTACGAGCAGTACGTC.

The sample holds many counts of this clonotype. This CDR3 is CASSLARGGTSGYTF. The CDR3 region has the DNA TGTGCCAGCAGCTTAGCGCGTGGGGGGACTTCAGGCTACACCTTC. This chain links TRBV7-8 with TRBJ1-2; a possible D gene is TRBD1 (5 bases). Deletions cut 0 bases from V and 8 bases from J, with 16 bases between. This CDR3 spans 15 amino acids. Germline CDR1 reads SGHVS; CDR2 reads FQNEAQ.

This clonotype was recorded at least ten times. This chain connects TRBV10-3 to TRBJ2-2; D is unresolved. V lost 0 bases and J 6 bases, leaving 5 bases between the germline ends. The CDR3 has 13 residues. Germline V gene data show CDR1 as ENHRY and CDR2 as SYGVKD. CDR3 nucleotides: TGTGCCATCAGTGAGTCGACATCCGGGGAGCTGTTTTTT. This translates into CAISESTSGELFF.

A note on this clonotype: It may be a read error: a sequence one base away is much more abundant. The rearrangement uses TRBV9 and TRBJ2-5; possibly TRBD1 or TRBD2 for D (5 bases each). CDR3 length equals 16 residues. Germline V gives CDR1 SGDLS, CDR2 YYNGEE. The CDR3 loop is CASSVEGTALGEIQYF. CDR3 DNA sequence: TGTGCCAGCAGCGTAGAGGGGACGGCCCTCGGGGAGATCCAGTACTTC.

In the case of this clonotype: This could be a read error, since a much larger clone is one nucleotide away. V is TRBV6-1 and J is TRBJ1-6; D is ambiguous. Germline CDR1 MNHNS, CDR2 SASEGT. This CDR3 region has 14 residues. CDR3 bases: TGTGCCAGCAGCCCCTCCTGGAATAATTCACCCCTCAACTTT. Translated, it gives CASSPSWNNSPLNF.

In this sample, this clonotype turned up many times. V and J are TRBV20-1 and TRBJ1-2; D not certain. CDR3 length equals 13 residues. Germline CDR1 reads DFQATT; CDR2 reads SNEGSKA (reference sequence). Trimming took off 6 bases at V and 7 bases at J, with 18 bases between the two ends. CDR3 residues: CSASKSGYGGYTF. The DNA of the CDR3 is TGCAGTGCCTCAAAGTCGGGATATGGTGGCTACACCTTC.

At least ten counts were recorded for this clonotype. This sequence joins TRBV7-3 and TRBJ2-3; D possibly corresponds to TRBD1 (5 bases). The germline V gene has CDR1 SGHTA and CDR2 FQGTGA. The CDR3 runs to 15 residues. Trimming stripped 3 bases from V and 2 bases from J, with 12 bases between. The CDR3 here is CASSFIAGSTDTQYF. The CDR3 DNA sequence: TGTGCCAGCAGCTTTATTGCAGGGTCCACAGATACGCAGTATTTT.

This rearrangement joins TRBV12-3 or TRBV12-4 to TRBJ1-5, with D tentatively TRBD1 (6 bases). This CDR3 region has 15 residues. Deletions cut 3 bases from V and 9 bases from J, with 18 bases between. CDR3 region: CASSFGGGGLWPQHF. DNA of the CDR3: TGTGCCAGCAGTTTTGGGGGCGGGGGTCTATGGCCCCAGCATTTT.

The table lists this clonotype with many counts. This chain's CDR3 is CASSRQEETQYF. In nucleotides, the CDR3 is TGTGCCAGCAGTCGACAGGAAGAGACCCAGTACTTC. This chain connects TRBV12-3 or TRBV12-4 to TRBJ2-5; a weak D match, TRBD1 (6 bases). The CDR3 is 12 residues long. V lost 5 bases to trimming and J lost 3 bases, with 7 bases between them.

In the case of this clonotype: A read error may explain this, as a much larger clone is one base away. The chain joins TRBV27 to TRBJ2-5; 7 nucleotides align to TRBD1. Trimming cost V 8 bases and J 6 bases; bases outside gene matches: 9. The CDR3 loop spans 13 amino acids. Per the germline V gene, CDR1 is MNHEY and CDR2 is SMNVEV (reference sequence). The chain's CDR3 is CASGGQWAQTQYF. The CDR3 DNA reads as TGTGCCAGCGGGGGACAGTGGGCGCAGACCCAGTACTTC.

This clonotype was picked up many times. This chain links TRBV5-1 with TRBJ2-5; D ambiguous. Trimming took off 0 bases at V and 4 bases at J, with 10 bases between the two ends. The CDR3 spans 14 residues. CDR1 is SGHRS, CDR2 YFSETQ, per germline. The CDR3 DNA is TGCGCCAGCAGCTTGGAGAATTTTGGAGAGACCCAGTACTTC. Encoded protein: CASSLENFGETQYF.

This clonotype was seen repeatedly, ten times or more. The chain couples TRBV12-3 or TRBV12-4 to TRBJ2-1; D is perhaps TRBD1 (6 bases). The CDR3 length is 15 residues. V was trimmed by 2 bases and J by 0 bases, leaving 8 bases between them. The DNA of the CDR3 is TGTGCCAGCAGTTTAAGGGGGAGCTCCTACAATGAGCAGTTCTTC. Its protein product is CASSLRGSSYNEQFF.

This clonotype was seen ten or more times. The J gene is TRBJ2-5, the V gene TRBV28; the D gene is possibly TRBD1 (5 bases). The CDR3 has 14 residues. In germline, CDR1 is MDHEN, CDR2 SYDVKM. V was trimmed by 11 bases and J by 5 bases, leaving 21 bases between them. The chain's CDR3 is CAPLGAGQNETQYF. The CDR3 DNA reads as TGTGCCCCCCTGGGTGCAGGGCAGAACGAGACCCAGTACTTC.